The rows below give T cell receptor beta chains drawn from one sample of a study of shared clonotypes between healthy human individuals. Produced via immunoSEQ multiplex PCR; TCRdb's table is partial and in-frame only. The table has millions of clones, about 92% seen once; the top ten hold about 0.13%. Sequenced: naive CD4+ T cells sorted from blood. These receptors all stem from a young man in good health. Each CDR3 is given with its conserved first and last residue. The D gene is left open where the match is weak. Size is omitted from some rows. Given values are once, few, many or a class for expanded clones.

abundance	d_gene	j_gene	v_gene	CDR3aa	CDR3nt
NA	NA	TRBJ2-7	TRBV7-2	CASSLGLIYEQYF	TGTGCCAGCAGTCTCGGACTTATCTACGAGCAGTACTTC
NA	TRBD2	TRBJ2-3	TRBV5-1	CASSLEGTSIADTQYF	TGCGCCAGCAGCTTGGAGGGGACTAGCATTGCAGATACGCAGTATTTT
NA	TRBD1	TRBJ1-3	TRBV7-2	CASSLAWTGGSGNTIYF	TGTGCCAGCAGCTTAGCTTGGACAGGGGGCTCTGGAAACACCATATATTTT
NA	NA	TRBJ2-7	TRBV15	CATSRDLVGFEQYF	TGTGCCACCAGCAGAGATTTAGTAGGGTTTGAGCAGTACTTC
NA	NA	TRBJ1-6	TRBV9	CASSVGSSYNSPLHF	TGTGCCAGCAGCGTAGGGAGTTCCTATAATTCACCCCTCCACTTT
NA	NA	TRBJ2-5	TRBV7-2	CASSSPPPGETQYF	TGTGCCAGCAGCTCACCCCCTCCGGGGGAGACCCAGTACTTC
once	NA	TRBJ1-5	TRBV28	CALGGPGGNQPQHF	TGTGCCCTGGGGGGCCCTGGCGGCAATCAGCCCCAGCATTTT
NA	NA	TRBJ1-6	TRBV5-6	CASSTPGRLSPLHF	TGTGCCAGCAGCACCCCGGGACGACTTTCACCCCTCCACTTT
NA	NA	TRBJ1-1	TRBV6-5	CASRLRNPEAFF	TGTGCCAGCAGGCTAAGGAACCCTGAAGCTTTCTTT
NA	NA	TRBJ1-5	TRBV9	CASSVGRGDNNQPQHF	TGTGCCAGCAGCGTAGGAAGAGGGGACAACAATCAGCCCCAGCATTTT
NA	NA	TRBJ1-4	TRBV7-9	CASSPTGTAEKLFF	TGTGCCAGCAGCCCGACAGGTACGGCTGAAAAACTGTTTTTT
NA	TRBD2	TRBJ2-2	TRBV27	CASSSSGGFTGELFF	TGTGCCAGCAGTTCCAGCGGGGGGTTCACCGGGGAGCTGTTTTTT
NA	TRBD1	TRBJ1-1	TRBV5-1	CASSAQGDTEAFF	TGCGCCAGCAGCGCGCAGGGGGACACTGAAGCTTTCTTT